These 3 T cell receptor beta chains came from one sample sequenced in a study of tumor and adjacent non-tumor tissue in lung cancer. The library came from three nested PCR rounds adapted from ARM-PCR protocols. A single record per CDR3 protein comes from TCRdb applying MiXCR to the multiplex PCR reads. This sample has roughly 81,000 distinct CDR3 sequences, with around two thirds found just once. This sample's RNA came from whole unsorted tissue. What was sequenced was lung tumor tissue. Receptors originate from a woman aged 70-85 years with non-small cell lung cancer.

Worth noting for this clonotype: Germline and junction disagree at one end, which may indicate a read error. This chain uses TRBV6-5 with TRBJ1-5, with 11 bases fitting TRBD1. Germline lookup yields CDR1 MNHEY and CDR2 SVGAGI. The CDR3 is 18 amino acids. CDR3 loop: CASEQGTGGNLGNQPHYF. CDR3 in DNA: TGTGCCAGCGAACAAGGGACAGGGGGTAATCTTGGCAATCAGCCCCACTATTTT.

With respect to this clonotype: An end of the junction does not agree with germline; a read error may underlie this. This chain links TRBV10-3 with TRBJ2-5; 8 bases align to TRBD1. Germline-derived CDR1 and CDR2 are ENHRY and SYGVKD. The CDR3 is 14 residues long. CDR3 protein: CAISESVQGETQCF. CDR3 DNA sequence: TGTGCCATCAGTGAGTCGGTACAGGGGGAGACCCAGTGCTTC.

J is TRBJ2-1 and V is TRBV7-8; the match to TRBD2 covers 12 bases. This CDR3 contains 15 residues. Germline V lookup: CDR1 SGHVS, CDR2 FQNEAQ. Trimming took 7 bases from V and 9 from J; bases not matched to a gene: 10. The CDR3 loop is CASTLAGGPGSEQFF. CDR3 sequence (DNA): TGTGCCAGCACTCTAGCGGGAGGGCCTGGGAGTGAGCAGTTCTTC.